The sequence of this T cell receptor beta chain was determined in a study of shared T cell receptors in the human thymus. Germline V gene sequence: CDR1 MNHEY, CDR2 SMNVEV (reference sequence). Trimming took off 7 bases at V and 9 bases at J, with 23 bases between the two ends. The CDR3 loop spans 15 amino acids. Profiling relied on immunoSEQ multiplex PCR, and the TCRdb table lists in-frame clones only, not all of them. The data contain approximately 580,000 clones, 78% of them singletons. The same data also went into a second study, on human thymus T cells. That report adds: Healthy Finnish infants having corrective surgery for congenital heart defects served as donors. Corrective heart surgery yielded the resections from which the thymus tissue came. Unrelated individuals had highly overlapping thymic repertoires, as reported in related research.

The TCR originated in a boy younger than two with a congenital heart defect. The chain joins TRBV27 to TRBJ2-3; tentatively, D is TRBD2 (7 bases). Sample: thymocytes. The CDR3 loop is CASTSPPLGGGTQYF. Written as DNA, the CDR3 is TGTGCCAGCACCTCCCCCCCGTTAGGGGGGGGCACGCAGTATTTT.